The 30 T cell receptor beta chains listed next were all sequenced from one sample in a study of blood T cell repertoires in COVID-19. Method: immunoSEQ multiplex PCR; TCRdb's copy keeps in-frame clones and lacks some. The profile shows about 130,000 clones, about nine tenths of them singletons. Sequenced: PBMCs or T cells enriched from blood (not recorded which). These receptors came from a man in his forties or fifties who had recovered from COVID-19.

The chain is built from TRBV4-2 and TRBJ1-4, with TRBD1 identical over 7 bases. The length of the CDR3 is 15 residues. Germline V gives CDR1 LGHNA, CDR2 YNFKEQ. V trimming: 0 bases; J trimming: 7 bases; junction bases outside the gene matches: 5. The CDR3 spells CASSQDPRQGEKLFF. The CDR3 bases are TGTGCCAGCAGCCAAGACCCCCGACAGGGTGAAAAACTGTTTTTT.

This chain links TRBV28 with TRBJ1-3; D may be TRBD1 (5 bases). The CDR3 loop spans 15 amino acids. V lost 4 bases, J lost 3 bases, and 13 bases lay in between. Germline-derived CDR1 and CDR2 are MDHEN and SYDVKM. In DNA form, the CDR3 reads TGTGCCAGCAGTTCTCCAGGGTCATATGGAAACACCATATATTTT. This gives the protein CASSSPGSYGNTIYF. The full variable domain, completed using reference TRBV28 and TRBJ1-3, is DVKVTQSSRYLVKRTGEKVFLECVQDMDHENMFWYRQDPGLGLRLIYFSYDVKMKEKGDIPEGYSVSREKKERFSLILESASTNQTSMYLCASSSPGSYGNTIYFGEGSWLTVV.

This chain uses TRBV18 with TRBJ2-5, with D possibly being TRBD1 (5 bases). The V and J ends lost 2 bases and 4 bases respectively, with 11 bases between them. Looked up from germline, CDR1 is KGHSH and CDR2 is LQKENI. This CDR3 has 14 residues. The CDR3 sequence: CASSPYDRAETQYF. CDR3 nucleotides: TGTGCCAGCTCACCATACGACAGAGCAGAGACCCAGTACTTC.

This chain links TRBV30 with TRBJ1-1; D is perhaps TRBD1 (5 bases). From germline, CDR1 is GTSNPN and CDR2 SVGIG (reference sequence). Deletions cut 0 bases from V and 4 bases from J, with 15 bases between. The length of the CDR3 is 15 residues. In nucleotides, the CDR3 is TGTGCCTGGAGTGTGGGGCATTTAGTAGGCACTGAAGCTTTCTTT. Translating gives CAWSVGHLVGTEAFF.

The chain is built from TRBV14 and TRBJ1-1; D ambiguous. Germline assignment: CDR1 SGHDN and CDR2 FVKESK. Trimming took off 0 bases at V and 2 bases at J, with 10 bases between the two ends. The CDR3 is made up of 15 amino acids. The CDR3 nucleotides are TGTGCCAGCAGCCAAGATATAGCGGAAAACACTGAAGCTTTCTTT. Residues: CASSQDIAENTEAFF.

V is TRBV4-3 and J is TRBJ1-4; no clear D. V was trimmed by 0 bases and J by 8 bases, leaving 10 bases between them. Germline V CDR1 and CDR2: LGHNA, YSLEER. This CDR3 spans 14 amino acids. The CDR3 DNA sequence: TGCGCCAGCAGCCAAGATCCAGCGGGGGAAAAACTGTTTTTT. This encodes CASSQDPAGEKLFF.

CDR3 sequence: CASRIRTGANYGYTF. CDR3 sequence (DNA): TGTGCCAGCAGAATACGGACAGGGGCTAACTATGGCTACACCTTC. The chain links TRBV28 to TRBJ1-2, with TRBD1 matching over 9 bases. Germline CDR1 and CDR2: MDHEN and SYDVKM. This CDR3 comprises 15 residues. The V segment lost 6 bases and the J segment 0 bases; nucleotides outside the gene matches: 5.

The V call is TRBV7-2, the J call TRBJ1-6, with no clear D. The CDR3 totals 12 residues. The V and J ends lost 4 bases and 7 bases respectively, with 5 bases between them. CDR1 SGHTA and CDR2 FQGNSA come from the germline V gene. The CDR3 here is CASSYSNSPLHF. The CDR3 nucleotides read TGTGCCAGCAGCTATAGCAATTCACCCCTCCACTTT.

The CDR3 DNA reads TGTGCCAGCAGCCCCAACAGAATTGAGCAGTACTTC. Protein product: CASSPNRIEQYF. The chain links TRBV28 to TRBJ2-7, with unresolved D. The CDR3 length is 12 residues. V gave up 6 bases and J gave up 7 bases, with 13 bases separating them. From germline, CDR1 is MDHEN and CDR2 SYDVKM.

V is TRBV5-1 and J is TRBJ2-3; D not resolved. This CDR3 has 15 amino acids. The germline V gene encodes CDR1 SGHRS and CDR2 YFSETQ. The V end was cut by 4 bases, the J end by 0 bases, with 12 bases between. In nucleotides, the CDR3 is TGCGCCAGCAGCCAAAAGGTGACTAGCACAGATACGCAGTATTTT. It specifies CASSQKVTSTDTQYF.

DNA for the CDR3: TGTGCCAGCAGTTTGAGACAGGGTGGCTACACCTTC. Its translation: CASSLRQGGYTF. The gene calls are TRBV28 and TRBJ1-2; 7 bases are shared with TRBD1. Germline CDR1 reads MDHEN; CDR2 reads SYDVKM. This CDR3 region has 12 residues. The V segment lost 3 bases and the J segment 7 bases; nucleotides outside the gene matches: 2.

The genes are TRBV2 and TRBJ1-6; 9 positions agree with TRBD1. Germline V lookup: CDR1 SNHLY, CDR2 FYNNEI. V gave up 6 bases and J gave up 7 bases; unmatched junction bases: 4. The CDR3 is 14 residues long. The CDR3 DNA sequence: TGTGCCAGCAGCACGGGACAGGGCAATTCACCCCTCCACTTT. Encoded protein: CASSTGQGNSPLHF. Based on the CDR3 plus reference TRBV2 and TRBJ1-6, the full variable domain is EPEVTQTPSHQVTQMGQEVILRCVPISNHLYFYWYRQILGQKVEFLVSFYNNEISEKSEIFDDQFSVERPDGSNFTLKIRSTKLEDSAMYFCASSTGQGNSPLHFGNGTRLTVT.

The CDR3, as DNA: TGTGCCAGCAGCGTAGTGGGGGCGCGGAACACTGAAGCTTTCTTT. It encodes CASSVVGARNTEAFF. The J gene is TRBJ1-1, the V gene TRBV9; a possible D gene is TRBD1 (6 bases). V dropped 0 bases and J dropped 1 base, with 10 bases sitting between them. CDR1 is SGDLS, CDR2 YYNGEE, per germline. This CDR3 is built from 15 residues.

Here the CDR3 reads CASRPGQANSPLHF. The CDR3 DNA is TGCGCCAGCAGGCCGGGACAGGCGAATTCACCCCTCCACTTT. V is TRBV5-1 and J is TRBJ1-6, with 8 bases identical to TRBD1. The germline CDR1 and CDR2 sequences are SGHRS and YFSETQ. This CDR3 is built from 14 residues. After removal of 5 bases from V and 7 bases from J, the junction contained 5 bases not matched to a gene.

This chain links TRBV5-8 with TRBJ1-1; D not certain. Germline CDR1 reads SGHTS; CDR2 reads YDEGEE. V was shortened by 4 bases and J by 6 bases, with 10 bases between the two germline ends. The CDR3 has 12 residues. CDR3 amino acids: CASSRGRAEAFF. In DNA form, the CDR3 reads TGTGCCAGCAGCCGAGGGAGAGCTGAAGCTTTCTTT.

Of note for this clone: The germline gene is not matched at one end of the junction; a read error may be the cause. The chain carries TRBV10-2 and TRBJ2-3, with 10 nucleotides matching TRBD2. Per germline, CDR1 WSHSY and CDR2 SAAADI. The CDR3 covers 15 residues. CDR3 residues: CASSESLAGGPIRGF. The CDR3 DNA reads as TGCGCCAGCAGTGAGTCTTTAGCGGGGGGCCCTATTCGCGGATTT.

V usage is TRBV15 and J usage is TRBJ2-6; possible D gene TRBD1, 5 bases. V lost 5 bases, J lost 4 bases, and 9 bases lay in between. Germline lookup yields CDR1 LNHNV and CDR2 YYDKDF (reference sequence). This CDR3 region has 14 residues. CDR3 coding DNA: TGTGCCACCAGCGATTACAGGGGGGCCAACGTCCTGACTTTC. The encoded protein is CATSDYRGANVLTF.

CDR3 region: CASSLALGRETQYF. In DNA form, the CDR3 reads TGTGCCAGCAGCTTAGCGCTTGGTCGGGAGACCCAGTACTTC. The chain recombines TRBV11-1 with TRBJ2-5; D is uncertain. Germline assignment: CDR1 SGHAT and CDR2 FQDESV (reference sequence). Trimming shortened V by 0 bases and J by 5 bases, and 10 bases separated the two germline ends. CDR3 size: 14 residues.

In DNA form, the CDR3 reads TGTGCCAGCAGCCTTAACGGAGACTCCTACAATGAGCAGTTCTTC. The encoded protein is CASSLNGDSYNEQFF. V and J are TRBV3-1 (or the pseudogene TRBV3-2) and TRBJ2-1; the D is unclear. CDR1 is LGHDT and CDR2 is YNNKEL in the germline V gene (reference sequence). The CDR3 runs to 15 residues. V dropped 4 bases and J dropped 0 bases, with 10 bases sitting between them.

This clone was seen more than once but under ten times. The chain links TRBV6-2 or TRBV6-3 to TRBJ1-1; unclear D gene. Per germline, CDR1 MNHEY and CDR2 SVGEGT. Deletions cut 2 bases from V and 0 bases from J, with 16 bases between. The CDR3 totals 17 residues. The CDR3 loop reads CASSYRPRGTMNTEAFF. The CDR3 DNA reads TGTGCCAGCAGTTACAGGCCCCGGGGAACTATGAACACTGAAGCTTTCTTT.

The rearrangement uses TRBV3-1 (or the pseudogene TRBV3-2) and TRBJ1-2; D remains ambiguous. V gave up 1 base and J gave up 7 bases, with 7 bases separating them. This CDR3 has 12 residues. Germline values: CDR1 LGHDT, CDR2 YNNKEL (reference sequence). The CDR3 DNA sequence: TGTGCCAGCAGCCAAGTCCGGGGTGGCTACACCTTC. It translates to CASSQVRGGYTF.

V gene TRBV5-1 combines with J gene TRBJ1-1; TRBD1 agrees at 8 bases. The V gene end was trimmed by 4 bases and the J gene end by 0 bases; junction bases not matched to a gene: 8. Germline CDR1 reads SGHRS; CDR2 reads YFSETQ. The length of the CDR3 is 16 residues. CDR3 region: CASSVGGTGMNTEAFF. CDR3 nucleotides: TGCGCCAGCAGCGTCGGAGGGACAGGCATGAACACTGAAGCTTTCTTT. Together with reference TRBV5-1 and TRBJ1-1, the CDR3 gives the full variable domain: KAGVTQTPRYLIKTRGQQVTLSCSPISGHRSVSWYQQTPGQGLQFLFEYFSETQRNKGNFPGRFSGRQFSNSRSEMNVSTLELGDSALYLCASSVGGTGMNTEAFFGQGTRLTVV.

The chain couples TRBV30 to TRBJ2-3; a weak D match, TRBD1 (6 bases). Germline V gene lookup returns CDR1 GTSNPN and CDR2 SVGIG (reference sequence). The CDR3 is 14 amino acids. Trimming cost V 4 bases and J 2 bases, with 13 bases left between them. CDR3 protein: CAWTRTEFTDTQYF. The CDR3 nucleotides are TGTGCCTGGACCAGGACAGAATTCACAGATACGCAGTATTTT.

This clone was detected only a few times. This sequence joins TRBV6-5 and TRBJ1-5, with 9 bases aligning to TRBD1. The CDR3 runs 15 residues. Per germline, CDR1 MNHEY and CDR2 SVGAGI. The V gene end was trimmed by 6 bases and the J gene end by 2 bases; junction bases not matched to a gene: 5. CDR3 nucleotides: TGTGCCAGCAGGACACAGGGGGCGGGCAATCAGCCCCAGCATTTT. Its translation: CASRTQGAGNQPQHF.

This CDR3 is CASSQFGARGTSYNEQFF. As DNA, the CDR3 is TGTGCCAGCAGCCAATTTGGGGCCCGAGGGACTTCGTACAATGAGCAGTTCTTC. This rearrangement joins TRBV16 to TRBJ2-1, with TRBD2 as a possible D gene (6 bases). The CDR3 runs to 18 residues. Trimming cost V 1 base and J 4 bases, with 20 bases left between them. CDR1 is KGHSY and CDR2 is FQNENV in the germline V gene.

This chain connects TRBV6-1 to TRBJ2-7; 7 bases are a match to TRBD1. Germline CDR1 is MNHNS and CDR2 is SASEGT. After removal of 10 bases from V and 3 bases from J, the junction contained 15 bases not matched to a gene. The CDR3 loop spans 15 amino acids. The CDR3, as DNA: TGTGCCATCCTCACTGGGGACAGTGTGATCTACGAGCAGTACGTC. It codes for CAILTGDSVIYEQYV.

This rearrangement joins TRBV5-4 to TRBJ2-7; possible D gene TRBD1, 7 bases. CDR3 length: 13 residues. Germline V gives CDR1 SGHNT, CDR2 YYREEE (reference sequence). V was shortened by 6 bases and J by 5 bases, with 15 bases between the two germline ends. The DNA for the CDR3 is TGTGCCAGCAATTTACAGGGGAGGCACGAGCAGTACTTC. Translated: CASNLQGRHEQYF.

The chain employs TRBV25-1 and TRBJ1-1, with D tentatively TRBD1 (6 bases). Between the trimmed V and J ends, which lost 0 bases and 1 base, there was a span of 15 bases. This CDR3 comprises 17 residues. Germline V gene lookup returns CDR1 MGHDK and CDR2 SYGVNS. This chain's CDR3 is CASSEYGRGARNTEAFF. The CDR3 DNA is TGTGCCAGCAGTGAATATGGGCGGGGGGCGAGGAACACTGAAGCTTTCTTT.

This chain connects TRBV11-2 to TRBJ1-3; D is unclear. V was pared by 6 bases and J by 0 bases, with 18 bases between. From germline, CDR1 is SGHAT and CDR2 FQNNGV. The CDR3 has 17 residues. Here the CDR3 DNA reads TGTGCCAGCAGAGAAAACCGGAGTTTAACCTCTGGAAACACCATATATTTT. This codes for CASRENRSLTSGNTIYF.

The CDR3, as DNA: TGTGCCAGCTCACCGGGCCAAACAATGGGCACTGAAGCTTTCTTT. Its protein product is CASSPGQTMGTEAFF. This chain links TRBV18 with TRBJ1-1, with D hard to call. Between the trimmed V and J ends, which lost 3 bases and 4 bases, there was a span of 15 bases. The CDR3 sequence is 15 residues long. The germline V gene has CDR1 KGHSH and CDR2 LQKENI.